This T cell receptor beta chain was retrieved from a study of blood T cell repertoires in COVID-19. This clone was detected a few times. Sequencing was performed with immunoSEQ multiplex PCR; in TCRdb, only in-frame clones are kept and a portion is missing. The sample records about 250,000 clones, approximately 80% being singletons. Germline V gene data show CDR1 as SNHLY and CDR2 as FYNNEI. The CDR3 is 14 residues long. After removal of 5 bases from V and 6 bases from J, the junction contained 6 bases not matched to a gene. This clonotype was sampled from a man at least 80 years old with acute or convalescent COVID-19. Material for sequencing was peripheral blood. V is TRBV2 and J is TRBJ1-4; 7 bases match TRBD1. In nucleotides, the CDR3 is TGTGCCAGCAGTCGGGACAGTACCTATGAAAAACTGTTTTTT. This gives the protein CASSRDSTYEKLFF.